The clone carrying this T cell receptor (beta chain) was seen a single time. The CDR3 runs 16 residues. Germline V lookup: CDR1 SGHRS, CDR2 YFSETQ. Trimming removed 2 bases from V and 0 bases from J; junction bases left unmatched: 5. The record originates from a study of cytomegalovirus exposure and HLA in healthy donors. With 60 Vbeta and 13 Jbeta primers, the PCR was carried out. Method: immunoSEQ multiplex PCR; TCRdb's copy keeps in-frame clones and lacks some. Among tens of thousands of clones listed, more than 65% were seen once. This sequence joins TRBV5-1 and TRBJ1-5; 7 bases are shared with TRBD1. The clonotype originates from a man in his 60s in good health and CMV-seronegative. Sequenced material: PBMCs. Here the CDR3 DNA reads TGCGCCAGCAGCTTCGATGGACAGGATAGCAATCAGCCCCAGCATTTT. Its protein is CASSFDGQDSNQPQHF.